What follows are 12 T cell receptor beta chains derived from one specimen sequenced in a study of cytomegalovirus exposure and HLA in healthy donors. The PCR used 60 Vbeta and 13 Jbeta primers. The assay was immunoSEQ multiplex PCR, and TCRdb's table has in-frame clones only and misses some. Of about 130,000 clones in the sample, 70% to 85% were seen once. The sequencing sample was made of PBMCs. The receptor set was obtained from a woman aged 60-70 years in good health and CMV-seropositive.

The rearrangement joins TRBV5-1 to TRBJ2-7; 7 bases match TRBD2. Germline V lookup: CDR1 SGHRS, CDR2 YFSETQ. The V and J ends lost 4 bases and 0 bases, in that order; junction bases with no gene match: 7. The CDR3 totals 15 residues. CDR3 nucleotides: TGCGCCAGCAGCCGATGGGGGGGAAGCTCCTACGAGCAGTACTTC. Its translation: CASSRWGGSSYEQYF.

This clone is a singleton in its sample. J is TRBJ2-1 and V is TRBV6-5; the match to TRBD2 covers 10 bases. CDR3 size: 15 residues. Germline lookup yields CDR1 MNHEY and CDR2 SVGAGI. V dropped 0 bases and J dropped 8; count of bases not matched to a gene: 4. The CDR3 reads CASSYSSGGNDEQFF. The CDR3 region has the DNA TGTGCCAGCAGTTACTCTAGCGGGGGGAACGATGAGCAGTTCTTC.

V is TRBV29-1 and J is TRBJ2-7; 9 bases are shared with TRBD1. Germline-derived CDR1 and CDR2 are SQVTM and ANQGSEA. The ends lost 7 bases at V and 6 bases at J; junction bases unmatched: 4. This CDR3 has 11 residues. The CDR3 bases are TGCAGCGCTTGGACAGGGGTCGAGCAGTACTTC. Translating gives CSAWTGVEQYF.

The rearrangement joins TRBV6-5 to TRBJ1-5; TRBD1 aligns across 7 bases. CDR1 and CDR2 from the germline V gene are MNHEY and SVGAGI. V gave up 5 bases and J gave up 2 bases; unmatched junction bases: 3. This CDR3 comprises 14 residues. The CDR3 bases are TGTGCCAGCAGTCATACAGGGGGCAATCAGCCCCAGCATTTT. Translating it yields CASSHTGGNQPQHF.

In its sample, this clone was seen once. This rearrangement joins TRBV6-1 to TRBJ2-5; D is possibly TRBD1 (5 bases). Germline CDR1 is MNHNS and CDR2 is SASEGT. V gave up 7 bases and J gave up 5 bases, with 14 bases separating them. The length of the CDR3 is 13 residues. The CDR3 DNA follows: TGTGCCAGCACCGGGCAGGGAACCGAGACCCAGTACTTC. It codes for CASTGQGTETQYF.

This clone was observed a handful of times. The CDR3: CASSLYPSSMRNTEAFF. In DNA form, the CDR3 reads TGTGCCAGCAGCTTATACCCCTCTAGTATGAGGAACACTGAAGCTTTCTTT. The chain joins TRBV7-9 to TRBJ1-1; D unresolved. This CDR3 is built from 17 residues. Trimming left V 2 bases short and J 1 base short, with 17 bases between. CDR1 and CDR2 from the germline V gene are SEHNR and FQNEAQ (reference sequence).

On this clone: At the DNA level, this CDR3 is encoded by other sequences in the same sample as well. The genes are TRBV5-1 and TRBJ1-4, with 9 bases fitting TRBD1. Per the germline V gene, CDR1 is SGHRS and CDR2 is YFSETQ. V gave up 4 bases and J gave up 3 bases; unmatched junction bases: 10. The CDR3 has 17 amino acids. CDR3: CASSAGTGPGANEKLFF. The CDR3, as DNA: TGCGCCAGCAGCGCCGGGACAGGGCCCGGGGCTAATGAAAAACTGTTTTTT.

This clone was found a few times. The CDR3 loop reads CASNSPQGNNYGYTF. The CDR3 nucleotides are TGTGCCAGCAACTCCCCCCAGGGAAATAACTATGGCTACACCTTC. The chain links TRBV6-6 to TRBJ1-2, with a weak D call TRBD1 (5 bases). The ends were cut back, 7 bases at V and 1 base at J, with 16 bases in the middle. This CDR3 contains 15 residues. Per germline, CDR1 MNHNY and CDR2 SVGAGI (reference sequence).

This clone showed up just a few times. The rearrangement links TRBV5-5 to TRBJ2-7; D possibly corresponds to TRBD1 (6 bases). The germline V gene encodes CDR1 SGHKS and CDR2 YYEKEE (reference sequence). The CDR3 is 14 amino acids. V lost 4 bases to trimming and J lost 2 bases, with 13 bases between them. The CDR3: CASSRDRPTYEQYF. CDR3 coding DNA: TGTGCCAGCAGCCGCGACAGGCCGACCTACGAGCAGTACTTC.

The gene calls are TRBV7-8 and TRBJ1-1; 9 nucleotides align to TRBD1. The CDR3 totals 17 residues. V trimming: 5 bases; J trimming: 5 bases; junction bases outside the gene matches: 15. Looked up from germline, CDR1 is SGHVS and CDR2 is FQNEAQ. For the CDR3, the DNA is TGTGCCAGCAGCCAAAGGGGGGCACTACAGGGGGCGACTGAAGCTTTCTTT. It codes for CASSQRGALQGATEAFF.

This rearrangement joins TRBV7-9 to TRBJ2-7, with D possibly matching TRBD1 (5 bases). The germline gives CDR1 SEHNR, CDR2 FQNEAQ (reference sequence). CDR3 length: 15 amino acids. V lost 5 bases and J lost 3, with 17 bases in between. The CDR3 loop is CASSAKGAQVYEQYF. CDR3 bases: TGTGCCAGCAGCGCCAAAGGGGCACAGGTCTACGAGCAGTACTTC.

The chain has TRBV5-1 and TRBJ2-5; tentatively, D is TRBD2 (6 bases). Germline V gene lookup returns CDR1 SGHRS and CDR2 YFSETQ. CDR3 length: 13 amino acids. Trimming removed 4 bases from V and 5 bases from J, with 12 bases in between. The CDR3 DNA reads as TGCGCCAGCAGCGCCGGGACTTGGGAGACCCAGTACTTC. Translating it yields CASSAGTWETQYF. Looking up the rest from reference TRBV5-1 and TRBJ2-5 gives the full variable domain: KAGVTQTPRYLIKTRGQQVTLSCSPISGHRSVSWYQQTPGQGLQFLFEYFSETQRNKGNFPGRFSGRQFSNSRSEMNVSTLELGDSALYLCASSAGTWETQYFGPGTRLLVL.